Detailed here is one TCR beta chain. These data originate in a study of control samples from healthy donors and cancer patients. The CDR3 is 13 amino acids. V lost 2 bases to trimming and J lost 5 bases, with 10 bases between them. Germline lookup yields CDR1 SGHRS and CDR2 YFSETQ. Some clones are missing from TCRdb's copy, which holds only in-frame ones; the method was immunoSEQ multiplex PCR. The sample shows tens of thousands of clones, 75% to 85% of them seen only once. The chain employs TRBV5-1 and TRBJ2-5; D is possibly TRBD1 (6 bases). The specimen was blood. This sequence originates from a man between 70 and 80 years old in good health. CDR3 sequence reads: CASSFQGSETQYF. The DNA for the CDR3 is TGCGCCAGCAGCTTTCAGGGGTCCGAGACCCAGTACTTC.